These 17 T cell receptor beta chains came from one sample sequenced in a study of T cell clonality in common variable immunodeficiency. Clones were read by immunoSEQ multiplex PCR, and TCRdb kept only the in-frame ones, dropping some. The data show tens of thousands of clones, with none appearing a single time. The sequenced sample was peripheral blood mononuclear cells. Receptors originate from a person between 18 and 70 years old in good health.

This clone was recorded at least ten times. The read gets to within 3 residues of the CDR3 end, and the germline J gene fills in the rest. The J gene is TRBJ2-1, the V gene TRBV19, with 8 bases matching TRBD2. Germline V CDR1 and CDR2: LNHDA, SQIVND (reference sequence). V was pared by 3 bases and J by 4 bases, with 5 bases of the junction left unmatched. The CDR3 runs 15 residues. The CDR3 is CASSIMAGGYNEQFF. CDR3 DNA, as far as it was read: TGTGCCAGTAGTATCATGGCGGGAGGATACAATGAG.

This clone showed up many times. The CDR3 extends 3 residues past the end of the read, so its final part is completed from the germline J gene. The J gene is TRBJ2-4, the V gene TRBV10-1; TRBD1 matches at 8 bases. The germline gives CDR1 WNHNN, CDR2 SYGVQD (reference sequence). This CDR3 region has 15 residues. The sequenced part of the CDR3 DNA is TGCGCCAGCAGGGGAGACAGGGGAAACAATCAGCCT. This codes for CASRGDRGNNQP. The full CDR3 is CASRGDRGNNQPQYF.

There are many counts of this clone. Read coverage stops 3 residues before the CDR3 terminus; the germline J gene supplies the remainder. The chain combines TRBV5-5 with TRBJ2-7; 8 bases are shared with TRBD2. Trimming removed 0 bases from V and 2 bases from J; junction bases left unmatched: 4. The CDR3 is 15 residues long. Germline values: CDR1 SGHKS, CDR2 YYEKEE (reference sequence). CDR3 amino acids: CASSLVLAGAYEQYF. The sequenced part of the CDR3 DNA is TGTGCCAGCAGCTTGGTGCTAGCGGGTGCCTACGAG. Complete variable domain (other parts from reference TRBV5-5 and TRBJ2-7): DAGVTQSPTHLIKTRGQQVTLRCSPISGHKSVSWYQQVLGQGPQFIFQYYEKEERGRGNFPDRFSARQFPNYSSELNVNALLLGDSALYLCASSLVLAGAYEQYFGPGTRLTVT.

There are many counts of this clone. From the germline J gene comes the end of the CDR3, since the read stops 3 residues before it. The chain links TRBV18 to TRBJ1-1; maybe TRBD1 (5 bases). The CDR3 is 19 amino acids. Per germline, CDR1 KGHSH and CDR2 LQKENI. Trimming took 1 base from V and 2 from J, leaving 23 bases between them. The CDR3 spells CASSPRIVLEGAVNTEAFF. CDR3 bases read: TGTGCCAGCTCACCACGAATCGTGCTGGAAGGGGCGGTAAACACTGAA.

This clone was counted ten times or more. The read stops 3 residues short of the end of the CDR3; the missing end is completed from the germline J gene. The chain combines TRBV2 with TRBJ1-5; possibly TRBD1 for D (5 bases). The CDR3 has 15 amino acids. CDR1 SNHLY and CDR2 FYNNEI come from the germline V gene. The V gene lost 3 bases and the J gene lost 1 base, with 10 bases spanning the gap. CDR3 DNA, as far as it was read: TGTGCCAGCAGTGATTCGGGACTGAGCAATCAGCCC. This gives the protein CASSDSGLSNQP. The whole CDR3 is CASSDSGLSNQPQHF.

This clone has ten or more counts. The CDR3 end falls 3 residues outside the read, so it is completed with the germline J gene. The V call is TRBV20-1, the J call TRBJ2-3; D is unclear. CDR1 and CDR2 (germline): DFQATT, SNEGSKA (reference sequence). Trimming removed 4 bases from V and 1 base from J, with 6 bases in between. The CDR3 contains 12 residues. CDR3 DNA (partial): TGCAGTGCTATTAGGGGCACAGATACG. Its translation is CSAIRGTDT. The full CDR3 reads CSAIRGTDTQYF.

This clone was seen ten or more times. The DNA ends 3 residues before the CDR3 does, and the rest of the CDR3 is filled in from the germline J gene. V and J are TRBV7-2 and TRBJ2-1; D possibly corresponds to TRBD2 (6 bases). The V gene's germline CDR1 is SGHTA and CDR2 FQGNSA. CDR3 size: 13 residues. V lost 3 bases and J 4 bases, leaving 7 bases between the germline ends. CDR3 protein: CASSFAGYNEQFF. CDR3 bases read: TGTGCCAGCAGCTTCGCGGGATACAATGAG.

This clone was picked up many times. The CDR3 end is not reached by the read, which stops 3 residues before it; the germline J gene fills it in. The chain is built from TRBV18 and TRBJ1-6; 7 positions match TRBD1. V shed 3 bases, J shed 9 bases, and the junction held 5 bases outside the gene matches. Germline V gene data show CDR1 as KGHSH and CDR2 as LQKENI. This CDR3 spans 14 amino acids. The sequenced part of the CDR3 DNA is TGTGCCAGCTCACCGGCGGACAGGTCTTCACCC. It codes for CASSPADRSSP. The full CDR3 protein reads CASSPADRSSPLHF.

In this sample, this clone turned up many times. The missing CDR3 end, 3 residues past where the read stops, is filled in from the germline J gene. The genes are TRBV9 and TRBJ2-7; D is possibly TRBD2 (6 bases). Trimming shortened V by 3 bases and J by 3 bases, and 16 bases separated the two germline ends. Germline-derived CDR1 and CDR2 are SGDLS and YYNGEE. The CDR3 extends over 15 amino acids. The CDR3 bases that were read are TGTGCCAGCAGCGCCTTCCCGGCGGGGAGCTACGAG. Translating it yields CASSAFPAGSYE. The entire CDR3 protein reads CASSAFPAGSYEQYF.

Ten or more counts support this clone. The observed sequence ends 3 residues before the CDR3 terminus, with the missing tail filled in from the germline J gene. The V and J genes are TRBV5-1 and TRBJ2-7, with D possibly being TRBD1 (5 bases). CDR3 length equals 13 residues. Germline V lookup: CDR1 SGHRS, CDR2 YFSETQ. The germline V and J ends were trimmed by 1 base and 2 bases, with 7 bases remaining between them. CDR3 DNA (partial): TGCGCCAGCAGCTTGTCGACAGCCTACGAG. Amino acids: CASSLSTAYE. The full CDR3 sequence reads CASSLSTAYEQYF.

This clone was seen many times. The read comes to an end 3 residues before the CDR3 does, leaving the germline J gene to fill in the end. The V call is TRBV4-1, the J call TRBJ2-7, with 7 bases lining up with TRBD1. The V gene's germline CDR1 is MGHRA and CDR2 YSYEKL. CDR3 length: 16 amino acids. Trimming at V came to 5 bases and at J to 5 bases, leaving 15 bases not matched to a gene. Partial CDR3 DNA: TGCGCCAGCAGCTCCCCTACGACAGGGAAAATACACGAG. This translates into CASSSPTTGKIHE. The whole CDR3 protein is CASSSPTTGKIHEQYF.

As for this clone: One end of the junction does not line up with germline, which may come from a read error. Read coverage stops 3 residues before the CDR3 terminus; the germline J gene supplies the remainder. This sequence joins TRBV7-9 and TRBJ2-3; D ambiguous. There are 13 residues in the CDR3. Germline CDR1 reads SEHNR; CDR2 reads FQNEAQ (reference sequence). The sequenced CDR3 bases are TGTTCCAGCAGCTTAGCTCACAAAGAGACG. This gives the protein CSSSLAHKET. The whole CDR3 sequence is CSSSLAHKETQYF.

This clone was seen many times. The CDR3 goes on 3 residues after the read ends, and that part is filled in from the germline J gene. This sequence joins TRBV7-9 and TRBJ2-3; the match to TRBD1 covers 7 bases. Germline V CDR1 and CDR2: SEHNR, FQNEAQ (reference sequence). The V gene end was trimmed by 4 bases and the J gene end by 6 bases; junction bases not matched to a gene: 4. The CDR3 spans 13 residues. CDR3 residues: CASSSTGTDTQYF. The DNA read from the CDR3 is TGTGCCAGCAGCTCGACAGGGACGGATACG.

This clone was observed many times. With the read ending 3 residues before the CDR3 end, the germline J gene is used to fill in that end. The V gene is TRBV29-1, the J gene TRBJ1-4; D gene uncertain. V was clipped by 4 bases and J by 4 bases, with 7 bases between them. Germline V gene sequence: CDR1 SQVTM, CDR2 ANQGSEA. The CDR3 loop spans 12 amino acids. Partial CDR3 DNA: TGCAGCGTTGGGCGGAGTAATGAAAAA. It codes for CSVGRSNEK. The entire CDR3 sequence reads CSVGRSNEKLFF.

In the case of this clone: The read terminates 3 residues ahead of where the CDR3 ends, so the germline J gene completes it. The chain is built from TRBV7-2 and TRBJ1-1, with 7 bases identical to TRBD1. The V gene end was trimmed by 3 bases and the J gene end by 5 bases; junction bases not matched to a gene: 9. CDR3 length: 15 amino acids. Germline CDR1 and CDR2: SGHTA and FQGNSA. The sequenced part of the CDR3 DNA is TGTGCCAGCAGCTTTGGGACAGCCCTCGGGACTGAA. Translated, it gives CASSFGTALGTE. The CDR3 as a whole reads CASSFGTALGTEAFF.

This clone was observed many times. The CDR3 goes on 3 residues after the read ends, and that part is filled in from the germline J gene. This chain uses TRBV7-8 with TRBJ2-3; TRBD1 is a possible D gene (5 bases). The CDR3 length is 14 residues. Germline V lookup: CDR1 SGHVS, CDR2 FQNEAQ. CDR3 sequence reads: CASSLAAGRETQYF. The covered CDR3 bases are TGTGCCAGCAGCTTAGCGGCAGGGCGAGAGACG.

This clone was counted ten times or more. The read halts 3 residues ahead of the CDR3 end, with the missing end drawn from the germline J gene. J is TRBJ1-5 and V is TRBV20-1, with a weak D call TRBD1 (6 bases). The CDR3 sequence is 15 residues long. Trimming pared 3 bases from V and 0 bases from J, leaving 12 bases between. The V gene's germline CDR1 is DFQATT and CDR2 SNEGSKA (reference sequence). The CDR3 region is CSASLQGNSNQPQHF. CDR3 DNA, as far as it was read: TGCAGTGCTAGCCTTCAGGGGAATAGCAATCAGCCC.